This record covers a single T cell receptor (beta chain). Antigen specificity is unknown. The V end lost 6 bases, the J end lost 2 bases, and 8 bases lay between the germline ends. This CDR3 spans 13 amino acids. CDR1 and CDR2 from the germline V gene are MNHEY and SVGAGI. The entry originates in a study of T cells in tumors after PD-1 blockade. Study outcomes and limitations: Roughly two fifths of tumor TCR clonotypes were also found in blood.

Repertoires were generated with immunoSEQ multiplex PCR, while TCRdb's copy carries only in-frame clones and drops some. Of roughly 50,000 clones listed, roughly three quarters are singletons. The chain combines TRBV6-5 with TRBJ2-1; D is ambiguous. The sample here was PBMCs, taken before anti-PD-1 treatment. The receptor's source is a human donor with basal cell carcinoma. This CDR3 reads CASRRGAYNEQFF. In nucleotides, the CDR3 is TGTGCCAGCAGGCGAGGAGCCTACAATGAGCAGTTCTTC.